The rows below give T cell receptor beta chains drawn from one sample of a study of shared clonotypes between healthy human individuals. Profiling relied on immunoSEQ multiplex PCR, and the TCRdb table lists in-frame clones only, not all of them. The repertoire includes some 660,000 clones, about three quarters of them detected once, and around 2% sits in the top ten. The sample taken for sequencing was memory CD4+ T cells sorted from blood. The receptors stem from a woman between 25 and 40 years old in good health. Each CDR3 is given with its conserved first and last residue. D genes are given only for firm matches. Rows give clone size only sometimes, using once, few, many, or a class for an expanded clone.

J	V	size	D	DNA	CDR3
TRBJ1-5	TRBV7-2	-	-	TGTGCCAGCAGCCGCAAGGGAAGCGCAGGGAGCAATCAGCCCCAGCATTTT	CASSRKGSAGSNQPQHF
TRBJ2-7	TRBV5-1	-	TRBD1	TGCGCCAGCAAACCCCTTCCAGGGGGCTACGAGCAGTACTTC	CASKPLPGGYEQYF
TRBJ1-2	TRBV6-1	-	-	TGTGCCAGCAGTCAGACTCAAAACTATGGCTACACCTTC	CASSQTQNYGYTF
TRBJ2-7	TRBV9	-	TRBD2	TGTGCCAGCAGCCCGAGAGCGGGAGGGCCTAACGAGCAGTACTTC	CASSPRAGGPNEQYF
TRBJ1-5	TRBV4-1	-	TRBD1	TGCGCCAGCAGCCAGACCGAAGGACAGGGGGCTGGTCAGCCCCAGCATTTT	CASSQTEGQGAGQPQHF
TRBJ1-1	TRBV9	-	-	TGTGCCAGCAGCGTAAGGGAGGGGCGGAAAGCTTTCTTT	CASSVREGRKAFF
TRBJ1-5	TRBV23-1	-	-	TGCGCCAGCAGTCAAGGTCGGGAGGGGAATCAGCCCCAGCATTTT	CASSQGREGNQPQHF
TRBJ2-2	TRBV5-1	-	TRBD1	TGCGCCAGCAGCTTGCATGGACAGGGGGCGAACACCGGGGAGCTGTTTTTT	CASSLHGQGANTGELFF
TRBJ1-4	TRBV2	-	-	TGTGCCAGCAGCGCCCGACAGGACTTTAATGAAAAACTGTTTTTT	CASSARQDFNEKLFF
TRBJ1-5	TRBV10-2	-	-	TGCGCCAGCAGCCCCCCCAGGGGGCCCCAGCATTTT	CASSPPRGPQHF
TRBJ1-1	TRBV7-3	-	-	TGTGCCAGCAGCTTAACGTGGAGAACTGAAGCTTTCTTT	CASSLTWRTEAFF
TRBJ2-5	TRBV19	-	-	TGTGCCAGTAGTATAGCTCAAGAGACCCAGTACTTC	CASSIAQETQYF
TRBJ2-5	TRBV10-3	-	-	TGTGCCATCAGTGCCCGTAACTTACAAGAGACCCAGTACTTC	CAISARNLQETQYF
TRBJ2-7	TRBV29-1	few	TRBD2	TGCAGCGTTGAGGTTGCTAGCGGGCCCATTTACGAGCAGTACTTC	CSVEVASGPIYEQYF
TRBJ2-1	TRBV5-1	once	TRBD1	TGCGCCAGCAGCCCGTGGGACAGGGACTACAATGAGCAGTTCTTC	CASSPWDRDYNEQFF
TRBJ2-7	TRBV11-2	-	-	TGTGCCAGCAGGTCCACCGCGGCGAAGCAGTACTTC	CASRSTAAKQYF
TRBJ2-7	TRBV2	-	-	TGTGCCAGCAGTTCACGACGGTCGGAGCAGTACTTC	CASSSRRSEQYF
TRBJ2-3	TRBV18	-	TRBD1	TGTGCCAGCTCACCCTTAGGACAGGGGGGATCCACAGATACGCAGTATTTT	CASSPLGQGGSTDTQYF
TRBJ2-7	TRBV5-1	-	-	TGCGCCAGCAGCCCAGGGACCCTTACTGGCGAGCAGTACTTC	CASSPGTLTGEQYF
TRBJ1-2	TRBV18	-	-	TGTGCCAGCTCACCTGTCACAGCTGGCTACACCTTC	CASSPVTAGYTF
TRBJ2-3	TRBV21-1	-	-	TGTGCCAGCAGCAAAGAAACTAGCGGGAGGGCAGATACGCAGTATTTT	CASSKETSGRADTQYF
TRBJ2-5	TRBV2	once	-	TGTGCCAGTGGACTAAACCAAGAGACCCAGTACTTC	CASGLNQETQYF
TRBJ2-3	TRBV18	few	-	TGTGCCAGCTCACCACAGGGCGCAGATACGCAGTATTTT	CASSPQGADTQYF
TRBJ2-2	TRBV13	-	-	TGTGCCAGCAGCTTAGATGTGGGCACCGGGGAGCTGTTTTTT	CASSLDVGTGELFF
TRBJ1-2	TRBV28	-	-	TGTGCCAGCAGTCCTCACGACAGTTCGAGTGGCTACACCTTC	CASSPHDSSSGYTF
TRBJ2-7	TRBV6-1	once	TRBD1	TGTGCCAGCAGTGCCCGCGAGACAGGGCCCTACGAGCAGTACTTC	CASSARETGPYEQYF
TRBJ2-1	TRBV5-4	-	TRBD1	TGTGCCAGCAGCTTGGTGGGGGACAGCCTAAATGAGCAGTTCTTC	CASSLVGDSLNEQFF
TRBJ2-1	TRBV2	-	-	TGTGCCAGCAGAAATACACACGCAAGGTACAATGAGCAGTTCTTC	CASRNTHARYNEQFF
TRBJ1-2	TRBV21-1	few	-	TGTGCCGCCCCCTGGGGGAAGCACTATGGCTACACCTTC	CAAPWGKHYGYTF
TRBJ2-7	TRBV5-4	-	TRBD1	TGTGCCAGCAGCGACCGGGACAGGGGCTCCTACGAGCAGTACTTC	CASSDRDRGSYEQYF
TRBJ1-2	TRBV6-6	-	-	TGTGCCAGCAGGGGCCGGGACAACTATGGCTACACCTTC	CASRGRDNYGYTF
TRBJ2-1	TRBV28	once	TRBD1	TGTGCCAGCAGTTTCGTGACAGGGTCCAATGAGCAGTTCTTC	CASSFVTGSNEQFF
TRBJ1-3	TRBV6-5	once	-	TGTGCCAGCAGTACAGGGACTGGAAACACCATATATTTT	CASSTGTGNTIYF
TRBJ1-1	TRBV6-5	-	-	TGTGCCAGCAGTTACTCCAAACGAACAGGGGAAGCTTTCTTT	CASSYSKRTGEAFF
TRBJ2-7	TRBV28	-	TRBD2	TGTGCCAGCAGACCGAGAGCTAGCGGGAGCAACTCCTACGAGCAGTACTTC	CASRPRASGSNSYEQYF
TRBJ1-5	TRBV2	-	-	TGTGCCAGCAGTGAAAAGTTTGGGGGACCCCAGCATTTT	CASSEKFGGPQHF
TRBJ2-1	TRBV9	-	TRBD2	TGTGCCAGCAGCGGACCTAGCGGGAGGTACAATGAGCAGTTCTTC	CASSGPSGRYNEQFF
TRBJ2-3	TRBV6-1	-	-	TGTGCCACCAGACAGCCCCAAGCAGCAGATACGCAGTATTTT	CATRQPQAADTQYF
TRBJ2-3	TRBV9	few	-	TGTGCCAGCAGCGCCCAGTTCACAGATACGCAGTATTTT	CASSAQFTDTQYF
TRBJ2-5	TRBV19	-	-	TGTGCCAGTAGCTCTTCAGGGCGGGAGACCCAGTACTTC	CASSSSGRETQYF
TRBJ2-3	TRBV5-1	-	TRBD2	TGCGCCAGCAGCTTGGGGCCGGATGGCGGGAGTAGGACAGATACGCAGTATTTT	CASSLGPDGGSRTDTQYF
TRBJ2-1	TRBV30	-	TRBD2	TGTGCCTGGAGTGGGACTAGCGGGAGGGCCTTACATGAGCAGTTCTTC	CAWSGTSGRALHEQFF
TRBJ1-5	TRBV5-1	-	TRBD1	TGCGCCAGCAGCTTCAAGGGGGCTTACTCTATCATGAACCAGCCCCAGCATTTT	CASSFKGAYSIMNQPQHF
TRBJ2-3	TRBV7-9	few	-	TGTGCCAGCAGGAGCAGGGGTGGGACAGATACGCAGTATTTT	CASRSRGGTDTQYF
TRBJ1-2	TRBV5-6	-	-	TGTGCCAGCAGCTTTTTAGACCGAGGTGGCTACACCTTC	CASSFLDRGGYTF
TRBJ2-2	TRBV5-1	-	-	TGCGCCAGCAGCTTGTTACCCCGAACACAATTCAACACCGGGGAGCTGTTTTTT	CASSLLPRTQFNTGELFF
TRBJ1-1	TRBV4-1	-	-	TGCGCCAGCAGCCAAGATCGCGGGTTCCTACAGAACACTGAAGCTTTCTTT	CASSQDRGFLQNTEAFF
TRBJ2-7	TRBV30	-	-	TGTGCCTGGAACGCGGGAACCTATGAGCAGTACTTC	CAWNAGTYEQYF
TRBJ2-7	TRBV5-1	-	-	TGCGCCAGCAGCTTGGCCCTTCGGAAAGGCGCCTCCTACGAGCAGTACTTC	CASSLALRKGASYEQYF
TRBJ2-7	TRBV19	-	-	TGTGCCAGTACCCCGACTCTATACGAGCAGTACTTC	CASTPTLYEQYF
TRBJ2-1	TRBV28	-	-	TGTGCCAGCACCGGCCATGAGCAGTTCTTC	CASTGHEQFF
TRBJ2-7	TRBV6-5	-	-	TGTGCCAGCAGTTACCTGTCCGGGACGGAGCCGGGGGAGCAGTACTTC	CASSYLSGTEPGEQYF
TRBJ2-7	TRBV7-9	many	TRBD2	TGTGCCAGCAGCCCCGGGACTAGCGGGACCAGGGACTACGAGCAGTACTTC	CASSPGTSGTRDYEQYF
TRBJ2-5	TRBV10-3	-	TRBD2	TGTGCCATCAGTGAAGGACTAGTAGAGACCCAGTACTTC	CAISEGLVETQYF
TRBJ2-6	TRBV2	-	TRBD1	TGTGCCAGCAGGAAGGACAGGGGAAAAACCTTCTCTGGGGCCAACGTCCTGACTTTC	CASRKDRGKTFSGANVLTF
TRBJ1-4	TRBV11-2	once	TRBD1	TGTGCCAGCAGCACCGGACAGGGGATCCCCGAAAAACTGTTTTTT	CASSTGQGIPEKLFF
TRBJ2-7	TRBV10-3	-	TRBD2	TGTGCCATAGCGACTAGCGGGAGCTCCTACGAGCAGTACTTC	CAIATSGSSYEQYF
TRBJ1-1	TRBV20-1	-	-	TGCAGTGCTAGAAAGAATACTGAAGCTTTCTTT	CSARKNTEAFF